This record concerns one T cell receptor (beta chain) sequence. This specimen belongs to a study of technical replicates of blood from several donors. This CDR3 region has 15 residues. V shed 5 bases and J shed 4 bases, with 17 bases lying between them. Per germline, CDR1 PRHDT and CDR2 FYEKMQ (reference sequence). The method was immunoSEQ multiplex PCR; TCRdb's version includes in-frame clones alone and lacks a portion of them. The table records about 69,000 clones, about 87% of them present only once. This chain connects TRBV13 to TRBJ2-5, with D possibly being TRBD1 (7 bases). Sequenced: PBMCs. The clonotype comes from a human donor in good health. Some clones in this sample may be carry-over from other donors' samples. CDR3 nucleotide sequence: TGTGCCAGCAGCCCCGACAGGGAGGCAGGAGAGACCCAGTACTTC. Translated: CASSPDREAGETQYF.